This TCR beta chain was identified in a study of blood T cell repertoires in COVID-19. Study overall: Acute and convalescent COVID-19 samples came from the United States, Italy and Spain. T cells, B-cell-depleted T cells, or PBMCs provided the cDNA or gDNA that served as material.

Sequenced by immunoSEQ multiplex PCR; TCRdb stores in-frame clones only, minus some. The sample carries fewer than 350,000 clones, roughly 89% recorded once. Seattle researchers signed up patients amid active infection and tracked them longitudinally. Trimming cost V 2 bases and J 0 bases, with 11 bases left between them. CDR3 size: 16 residues. Germline V gives CDR1 KGHSH, CDR2 LQKENI. Sequencing was carried out using peripheral blood. V is TRBV18 and J is TRBJ1-5, with a weak D call TRBD1 (5 bases). The receptor was isolated from a young man with COVID-19, enrolled during active disease. The CDR3 DNA reads TGTGCCAGCTCACCAGTTTCAGGGTGTAGCAATCAGCCCCAGCATTTT. This gives the protein CASSPVSGCSNQPQHF.